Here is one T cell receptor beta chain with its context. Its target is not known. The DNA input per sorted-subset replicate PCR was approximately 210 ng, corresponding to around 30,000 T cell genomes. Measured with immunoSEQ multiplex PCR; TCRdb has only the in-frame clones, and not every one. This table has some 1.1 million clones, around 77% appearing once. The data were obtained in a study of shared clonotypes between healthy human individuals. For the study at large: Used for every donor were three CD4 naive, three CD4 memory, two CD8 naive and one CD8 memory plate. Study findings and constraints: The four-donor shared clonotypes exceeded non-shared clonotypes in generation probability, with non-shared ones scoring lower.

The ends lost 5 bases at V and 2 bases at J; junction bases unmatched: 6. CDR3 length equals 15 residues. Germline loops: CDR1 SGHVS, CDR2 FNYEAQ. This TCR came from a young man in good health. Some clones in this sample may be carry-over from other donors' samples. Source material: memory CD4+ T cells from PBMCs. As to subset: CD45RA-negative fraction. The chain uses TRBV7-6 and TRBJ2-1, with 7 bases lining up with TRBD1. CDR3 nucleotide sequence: TGTGCCAGCAGCCGACAACAGGGGACCTACAATGAGCAGTTCTTC. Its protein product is CASSRQQGTYNEQFF.